This TCR beta chain was identified in a study of blood T cell repertoires in COVID-19. Study-level information: The study drew acute and convalescent COVID-19 samples from the United States, Italy and Spain. PBMCs, B-cell-depleted T cells, or T cells provided the cDNA or gDNA that made up the material.

How the authors handled the data: Scientists estimated how many nucleated cells there were by amplifying reference gene primers. Sequencing was performed with immunoSEQ multiplex PCR; in TCRdb, only in-frame clones are kept and a portion is missing. The DNA gave D and trimming, while V, J and clone size come from that table. This repertoire shows almost 300,000 clones, 89% found once; its top ten account for around 10%. This clone came up a few times. Recruited during active infection, patients (from Seattle) were subsequently followed longitudinally. Germline V gene sequence: CDR1 LNHDA, CDR2 SQIVND (reference sequence). The CDR3 spans 13 residues. The germline V and J ends were trimmed by 5 bases and 2 bases, with 10 bases remaining between them.

Input material: peripheral blood. V gene TRBV19 combines with J gene TRBJ2-7; D gene ambiguous. The source of this sequence is a woman aged 25-40 years with COVID-19, enrolled during active disease. The CDR3 region is CASSPRHAYEQYF. The CDR3 DNA follows: TGTGCCAGTAGTCCCCGACATGCCTACGAGCAGTACTTC.